The clone carrying this T cell receptor (beta chain) turned up a few times. Its antigen remains unidentified. The sample comes from a study of T cell repertoires in cytomegalovirus infection. Overall study context: Both a matching HLA type and CMV infection were indicated by public TCR beta signatures.

In TCRdb, the reads were re-called with MiXCR into one record per CDR3 protein. Of about 300,000 distinct CDR3 sequences in the sample, about a tenth are singletons; the top ten hold less than 3%. Study conclusions and caveats: Based on cumulative public TCR beta family frequency, carriers of CMV plus the relevant HLA were identified. HLA-C-restricted CMV clonotypes gave the most frequent clonotype in two of eight donors.

The CDR3 spans 14 residues. Germline V gene data show CDR1 as DFQATT and CDR2 as SNEGSKA (reference sequence). The chain links TRBV20-1 to TRBJ1-1; D ambiguous. Sequenced material: PBMCs. The origin of this receptor is a human donor in good health (CMV status not recorded). Some clones in this sample may be carry-over from other donors' samples. CDR3 sequence (DNA): TGCTGCTATTGGACGGCCGCGAAGAACACTGAAGCTTTCTTT. It translates to CCYWTAAKNTEAFF.